The 8 T cell receptor beta chains given below trace back to one sample, sequenced in a study of T cell repertoires in cytomegalovirus infection. Their recognized antigens are unknown. In TCRdb, the reads were re-called with MiXCR into one record per CDR3 protein. The sample shows 250,000 to 300,000 distinct CDR3 sequences, 20% to 25% of them seen only once. This specimen was cultured PBMCs, taken from culture after CMV antigen stimulation. The source of these receptors is a human donor in good health (CMV status not recorded). Some clones in this sample may be carry-over from other donors' samples.

This clonotype was recorded a few times. The V call is TRBV30, the J call TRBJ1-4, with a tentative D call TRBD1 (5 bases). Trimming left V 0 bases short and J 5 bases short, with 13 bases between. CDR1 is GTSNPN and CDR2 is SVGIG in the germline V gene (reference sequence). The CDR3 is 15 residues long. CDR3 region: CAWSVRGTGNEKLFF. Here the CDR3 DNA reads TGTGCCTGGAGTGTGAGAGGGACGGGCAATGAAAAACTGTTTTTT.

The CDR3: CASSLADTNEQFF. CDR3 nucleotides: TGTGCCAGCAGCTTAGCGGATACCAATGAGCAGTTCTTC. This chain links TRBV7-9 with TRBJ2-1; no clear D. Trimming cost V 0 bases and J 6 bases, with 6 bases left between them. Germline V gene sequence: CDR1 SEHNR, CDR2 FQNEAQ (reference sequence). The CDR3 loop spans 13 amino acids.

There are many counts of this clonotype. V usage is TRBV19 and J usage is TRBJ1-2; a weak D match, TRBD1 (6 bases). Germline V gives CDR1 LNHDA, CDR2 SQIVND (reference sequence). The CDR3 spans 17 residues. Trimming shortened V by 3 bases and J by 3 bases, and 20 bases separated the two germline ends. CDR3 loop: CASSISFAGASYYGYTF. CDR3 sequence (DNA): TGTGCCAGTAGTATCTCGTTCGCAGGGGCTAGTTACTATGGCTACACCTTC.

The sample holds a few counts of this clonotype. The chain combines TRBV7-2 with TRBJ2-3, with a weak D call TRBD2 (6 bases). Per the germline V gene, CDR1 is SGHTA and CDR2 is FQGNSA. The V gene lost 4 bases and the J gene lost 2 bases, with 22 bases spanning the gap. CDR3 length: 18 amino acids. CDR3 sequence reads: CASSSGLASARLTDTQYF. In DNA form, the CDR3 reads TGTGCCAGCAGCTCGGGTTTAGCTAGCGCGCGACTCACAGATACGCAGTATTTT.

The V gene is TRBV7-2, the J gene TRBJ2-7, with D possibly TRBD1 on 6 matching bases. Germline lookup yields CDR1 SGHTA and CDR2 FQGNSA. CDR3 length equals 15 residues. The V and J ends lost 5 bases and 3 bases respectively, with 17 bases between them. Written as DNA, the CDR3 is TGTGCCAGCAGCCTCTCGACAGGACGTAGCTACGAGCAGTACTTC. Protein sequence: CASSLSTGRSYEQYF. Based on the CDR3 plus reference TRBV7-2 and TRBJ2-7, the full variable domain is GAGVSQSPSNKVTEKGKDVELRCDPISGHTALYWYRQSLGQGLEFLIYFQGNSAPDKSGLPSDRFSAERTGGSVSTLTIQRTQQEDSAVYLCASSLSTGRSYEQYFGPGTRLTVT.

This clonotype has more than one count but fewer than ten. The gene calls are TRBV5-4 and TRBJ2-3; D uncertain. The CDR3 sequence is 12 residues long. V lost 5 bases and J 2 bases, leaving 6 bases between the germline ends. Looked up from germline, CDR1 is SGHNT and CDR2 is YYREEE (reference sequence). The CDR3 DNA reads as TGTGCCAGCAGTGTCCACACAGATACGCAGTATTTT. The encoded protein is CASSVHTDTQYF.

This clonotype was picked up many times. The chain joins TRBV7-9 to TRBJ1-3; D unresolved. Germline V gene data show CDR1 as SEHNR and CDR2 as FQNEAQ (reference sequence). The CDR3 totals 13 residues. V lost 5 bases and J 0 bases, leaving 5 bases between the germline ends. CDR3 nucleotides: TGTGCCAGCAGCGTGACCTCTGGAAACACCATATATTTT. Encoded protein: CASSVTSGNTIYF.

The genes are TRBV30 and TRBJ2-1; 16 nucleotides align to TRBD2. There are 12 residues in the CDR3. Germline values: CDR1 GTSNPN, CDR2 SVGIG (reference sequence). With V trimmed by 5 bases and J by 15 bases, 4 bases remained unmatched. The CDR3 sequence: CAWGTSGRAGFF. CDR3 coding DNA: TGTGCCTGGGGGACTAGCGGGAGGGCCGGGTTCTTC. The full variable domain, its missing parts supplied by reference TRBV30 and TRBJ2-1, is SQTIHQWPATLVQPVGSPLSLECTVEGTSNPNLYWYRQAAGRGLQLLFYSVGIGQISSEVPQNLSASRPQDRQFILSSKKLLLSDSGFYLCAWGTSGRAGFFGPGTRLTVL.